The rows below give T cell receptor beta chains drawn from one sample of a study of blood T cell repertoires in COVID-19. The assay was immunoSEQ multiplex PCR, and TCRdb's table has in-frame clones only and misses some. The data contain roughly 250,000 clones, 70% to 90% of them singletons. Sequencing was carried out using peripheral blood. The receptors here all came from a woman in her thirties or forties who had recovered from COVID-19. Both conserved end residues are part of each CDR3. A D gene is named only where the DNA matches it firmly. The size field is filled for only some rows; it gives once, few, many or a size class.

. | TRBJ2-5 | . | TRBV15 | CATSREPNPLGETQYF | TGTGCCACCAGCAGAGAGCCAAACCCACTAGGAGAGACCCAGTACTTC
. | TRBJ1-3 | TRBD1 | TRBV12-3/TRBV12-4 | CASNDRVGNTIYF | TGTGCCAGCAACGACAGGGTTGGAAACACCATATATTTT
. | TRBJ2-4 | . | TRBV4-3 | CASSPPEGCRCVQYF | TGCGCCAGCAGCCCCCCCGAGGGTTGTCGGTGTGTTCAGTACTTC
. | TRBJ1-5 | TRBD1 | TRBV10-3 | CAISASTGPNQPQHF | TGTGCCATCAGTGCCTCGACAGGGCCCAATCAGCCCCAGCATTTT
. | TRBJ2-7 | . | TRBV3-1/TRBV3-2 | CASRRRAGSYEQYF | TGTGCCAGCAGGCGGAGGGCCGGTTCCTACGAGCAGTACTTC
. | TRBJ2-1 | TRBD1 | TRBV19 | CASSMGQSYNEQFF | TGTGCCAGTAGTATGGGACAGTCCTACAATGAGCAGTTCTTC
few | TRBJ1-2 | TRBD1 | TRBV6-5 | CASSSKDRAGYTF | TGTGCCAGCAGCTCGAAGGACAGGGCTGGCTACACCTTC
few | TRBJ1-2 | . | TRBV4-1 | CASSQVLGPYGYTF | TGCGCCAGCAGCCAAGTGCTAGGTCCCTATGGCTACACCTTC
. | TRBJ1-5 | TRBD1 | TRBV2 | CASGRTGGSLNQPQHF | TGTGCCAGCGGAAGGACAGGGGGGTCCCTTAATCAGCCCCAGCATTTT
. | TRBJ1-1 | . | TRBV6-5 | CASSYGWSSTEAFF | TGTGCCAGCAGTTATGGGTGGAGCAGCACTGAAGCTTTCTTT
. | TRBJ2-7 | TRBD2 | TRBV11-2 | CASSLDGLAGEGAYEQYF | TGTGCCAGCAGCTTAGATGGTCTAGCGGGAGAGGGGGCCTACGAGCAGTACTTC
. | TRBJ1-2 | . | TRBV30 | CARQEGDGYTF | TGTGCCAGACAAGAAGGGGATGGCTACACCTTC
. | TRBJ1-2 | TRBD1 | TRBV29-1 | CSVDRTGNYGYTF | TGCAGCGTGGACCGGACAGGGAACTATGGCTACACCTTC
. | TRBJ1-2 | . | TRBV5-4 | CASSREVNYGYTF | TGTGCCAGCAGCCGGGAGGTTAACTATGGCTACACCTTC
. | TRBJ2-7 | . | TRBV6-6 | CASSYLGVGGYEQYF | TGTGCCAGCAGTTACTTGGGAGTAGGTGGGTACGAGCAGTACTTC
. | TRBJ1-2 | . | TRBV15 | CATRAGPRLLRGYTF | TGTGCCACCAGGGCCGGCCCCCGGCTTTTGAGGGGCTACACCTTC
. | TRBJ1-2 | . | TRBV18 | CASEVYGYTF | TGTGCCAGTGAGGTTTATGGCTACACCTTC
. | TRBJ2-5 | . | TRBV5-1 | CASSLTGQGGETQYF | TGCGCCAGCAGCTTGACGGGTCAGGGCGGTGAGACCCAGTACTTC
. | TRBJ2-5 | . | TRBV18 | CASSPGTRETQYF | TGTGCCAGCTCACCGGGGACTCGGGAGACCCAGTACTTC
. | TRBJ2-7 | . | TRBV10-1 | CASSETGTTYEQYF | TGCGCCAGCAGTGAGACAGGGACGACCTACGAGCAGTACTTC
. | TRBJ1-1 | . | TRBV7-2 | CASSYAGPNTEAFF | TGTGCCAGCAGCTACGCGGGGCCGAACACTGAAGCTTTCTTT
. | TRBJ1-2 | TRBD1 | TRBV10-3 | CAISSGGQGNYGYTF | TGTGCCATCAGTTCGGGCGGACAGGGCAACTATGGCTACACCTTC
. | TRBJ2-1 | TRBD1 | TRBV29-1 | CSVLARTGVPNEQFF | TGCAGCGTTCTGGCGAGGACAGGGGTCCCCAATGAGCAGTTCTTC
. | TRBJ2-1 | . | TRBV7-2 | CASSLNQGHNEQFF | TGTGCCAGCAGCCTTAACCAGGGTCACAATGAGCAGTTCTTC